This T cell receptor beta chain came from a study of blood T cell repertoires in COVID-19. Study at large: Samples taken during acute and convalescent COVID-19 were collected in the United States, Italy and Spain. Nucleic acid was either cDNA or gDNA, and it came from T cells, B-cell-depleted T cells, or PBMCs.

Per the study methods: Amplifying reference gene primers gave estimates of nucleated cell counts. This table comes from immunoSEQ multiplex PCR, and its TCRdb copy is limited to in-frame clones, with some not included. V, J and clone size reflect that table, while D and trimming were determined from the DNA. The sample holds about 150,000 clones, about 85% seen once. Germline assignment: CDR1 KGHSH and CDR2 LQKENI. The ends lost 10 bases at V and 6 bases at J; junction bases unmatched: 8. The length of the CDR3 is 13 residues. The receptor comes from a woman aged 70-85 years with acute or convalescent COVID-19. This chain uses TRBV18 with TRBJ1-2, with TRBD1 identical over 10 bases. What was sequenced was peripheral blood. CDR3 coding DNA: TGTGCCACCACCTATGGACAGGGGGATGGCTACACCTTC. Protein sequence: CATTYGQGDGYTF.